This is a list of T cell receptor beta chains from one sample in a study of shared clonotypes between healthy human individuals. The table came from immunoSEQ multiplex PCR; TCRdb's copy has only in-frame clones and leaves some out. The sample comprises about 2.4 million clones, more than 90% of which are singletons, and roughly 0.15% rests with the top ten. The sample consisted of naive CD4+ T cells sorted from blood. The receptor set was obtained from a young man in good health. The CDR3 runs from the conserved cysteine through the conserved F or W. Each record gives: V gene, J gene, D gene, clone size, CDR3 protein, CDR3 DNA. The D gene is left open where the match is weak. Clone size is stated in some rows and not others, as once, few, many or a class when expanded.

TRBV7-9,TRBJ2-3,.,.,CASTLVGESTDTQYF,TGTGCCAGCACCCTAGTTGGGGAGAGCACAGATACGCAGTATTTT
TRBV10-3,TRBJ1-6,TRBD1,.,CAISEDGGQGNSPLHF,TGTGCCATCAGTGAAGATGGGGGACAGGGTAATTCACCCCTCCACTTT
TRBV11-2,TRBJ2-2,.,.,CASSLDGSYTGELFF,TGTGCCAGCAGCTTAGACGGGAGCTACACCGGGGAGCTGTTTTTT
TRBV5-1,TRBJ1-6,.,few,CASSSGGSHQGSPLHF,TGCGCCAGCAGCTCAGGCGGTAGTCACCAGGGTTCACCCCTCCACTTT
TRBV5-6,TRBJ1-2,.,few,CASSLEVGYTF,TGTGCCAGCAGCTTGGAGGTTGGCTACACCTTC
TRBV6-4,TRBJ2-6,.,.,CASSVGSGANVLTF,TGTGCCAGCAGTGTCGGTTCCGGGGCCAACGTCCTGACTTTC
TRBV5-1,TRBJ2-5,.,.,CASSFRAAEETQYF,TGCGCCAGCAGCTTCCGGGCGGCCGAAGAGACCCAGTACTTC
TRBV5-6,TRBJ1-5,.,.,CASSFRGNKQPQHF,TGTGCCAGCAGCTTCCGGGGGAATAAACAGCCCCAGCATTTT
TRBV7-2,TRBJ1-4,TRBD1,.,CASSLSGTGGEKLFF,TGTGCCAGCAGCTTATCCGGGACAGGGGGAGAAAAACTGTTTTTT
TRBV28,TRBJ2-5,.,once,CASSPPGGWVQETQYF,TGTGCCAGCAGCCCACCTGGGGGCTGGGTTCAAGAGACCCAGTACTTC
TRBV7-9,TRBJ2-1,TRBD1,.,CASSLGQGGNEQFF,TGTGCCAGCAGCTTGGGACAGGGAGGGAATGAGCAGTTCTTC
TRBV5-4,TRBJ2-1,TRBD2,.,CASRPGTSGRANEQFF,TGTGCCAGCAGACCCGGGACTAGCGGGAGGGCCAATGAGCAGTTCTTC
TRBV6-5,TRBJ2-1,.,.,CASSSPGAKQFF,TGTGCCAGCAGTTCGCCGGGGGCAAAGCAGTTCTTC
TRBV18,TRBJ1-4,.,.,CASSPRATNEKLFF,TGTGCCAGCTCACCACGCGCAACTAATGAAAAACTGTTTTTT
TRBV6-4,TRBJ1-6,.,.,CASSPERWGSPLHF,TGTGCCAGCAGTCCCGAGCGGTGGGGTTCACCCCTCCACTTT
TRBV11-2,TRBJ2-3,.,.,CASSNGTLTQYF,TGTGCCAGCAGTAACGGGACCCTAACGCAGTATTTT
TRBV6-1,TRBJ1-2,TRBD1,.,CASRATGANYGYTF,TGTGCCAGCAGAGCGACAGGGGCTAACTATGGCTACACCTTC
TRBV6-1,TRBJ1-4,.,.,CASRINEKLFF,TGTGCCAGCAGGATTAATGAAAAACTGTTTTTT
TRBV6-6,TRBJ1-2,.,once,CASSPLLSSGYTF,TGTGCCAGCAGTCCCCTGCTTAGTAGTGGCTACACCTTC
TRBV11-2,TRBJ2-1,.,.,CASSPTFMLVVSNEQFF,TGTGCCAGCAGCCCGACCTTCATGCTGGTGGTCTCTAATGAGCAGTTCTTC
TRBV29-1,TRBJ2-3,.,.,CSVDEGFTDTQYF,TGCAGCGTTGACGAGGGCTTCACAGATACGCAGTATTTT
TRBV29-1,TRBJ2-5,TRBD2,.,CSVEKGREETQYF,TGCAGCGTTGAGAAGGGGAGGGAAGAGACCCAGTACTTC
TRBV10-3,TRBJ2-3,TRBD2,.,CAISEKRGSTDTQYF,TGTGCCATCAGTGAGAAGCGGGGGAGCACAGATACGCAGTATTTT
TRBV11-2,TRBJ1-6,.,.,CASSLSNRADSPLHF,TGTGCCAGCAGCTTATCAAACAGGGCTGATTCACCCCTCCACTTT
TRBV5-4,TRBJ2-1,TRBD2,.,CASSSRTGGSSNEQFF,TGTGCCAGCAGCTCACGGACGGGCGGGAGTAGTAATGAGCAGTTCTTC
TRBV27,TRBJ2-7,.,.,CASSLSGAIGEQYF,TGTGCCAGCAGTTTATCAGGGGCCATCGGCGAGCAGTACTTC
TRBV7-6,TRBJ2-1,.,once,CASSLLRAVNEQFF,TGTGCCAGCAGCTTACTTAGGGCGGTCAATGAGCAGTTCTTC
TRBV7-2,TRBJ2-3,.,.,CASSLARGSSGVVTQYF,TGTGCCAGCAGCTTAGCTCGTGGGTCCAGTGGGGTTGTTACGCAGTATTTT
TRBV5-1,TRBJ2-3,.,.,CASSLVRAGSTDTQYF,TGCGCCAGCAGCTTGGTTAGGGCGGGGAGCACAGATACGCAGTATTTT
TRBV5-4,TRBJ2-1,TRBD2,.,CASSLAYLTSGVHNEQFF,TGTGCCAGCAGCTTGGCCTATTTAACTAGCGGGGTTCACAATGAGCAGTTCTTC
TRBV5-5,TRBJ1-5,TRBD1,.,CASSPGQNQPQHF,TGTGCCAGCAGCCCGGGACAGAATCAGCCCCAGCATTTT
TRBV5-6,TRBJ2-7,.,.,CASSLGGPSSYEQYF,TGTGCCAGCAGCTTGGGGGGACCGAGCTCCTACGAGCAGTACTTC
TRBV7-9,TRBJ2-7,TRBD2,.,CASSIQREGYEQYF,TGTGCCAGCAGCATTCAGCGGGAGGGGTACGAGCAGTACTTC
TRBV7-9,TRBJ2-5,.,.,CASSPRETQYF,TGTGCCAGCAGTCCTCGAGAGACCCAGTACTTC
TRBV5-6,TRBJ1-1,.,.,CASSQRGITEAFF,TGTGCCAGCAGCCAACGGGGTATCACTGAAGCTTTCTTT
TRBV16,TRBJ1-2,.,.,CASSHQSSPYGYTF,TGTGCCAGCAGCCATCAATCTTCGCCCTATGGCTACACCTTC
TRBV30,TRBJ2-2,.,.,CAWSFPSGELFF,TGTGCCTGGAGCTTCCCCTCTGGGGAGCTGTTTTTT
TRBV4-1,TRBJ1-4,.,.,CASGLLRGEKLFF,TGCGCCAGCGGACTTTTGAGAGGTGAAAAACTGTTTTTT
TRBV4-2,TRBJ2-1,.,.,CASSQDQGTDNEQFF,TGTGCCAGCAGCCAAGATCAAGGGACCGACAATGAGCAGTTCTTC
TRBV7-2,TRBJ1-1,.,.,CASSSSVVNTEAFF,TGTGCCAGCAGCTCCAGTGTGGTGAACACTGAAGCTTTCTTT
TRBV18,TRBJ1-5,.,.,CASSPRRGEGNQPQHF,TGTGCCAGCTCACCACGTCGGGGCGAAGGTAATCAGCCCCAGCATTTT
TRBV28,TRBJ2-2,.,.,CASSPPQGRAGELFF,TGTGCCAGCAGTCCACCCCAGGGGAGGGCCGGGGAGCTGTTTTTT